This T cell receptor beta chain was sequenced in a study of T cell repertoires in cytomegalovirus infection. One entry per CDR3 protein, called by TCRdb with MiXCR from the reads. The profile shows 290,000 or so distinct CDR3 sequences, roughly 25% of them singletons. Germline CDR1 SGHRS, CDR2 YFSETQ. V lost 0 bases to trimming and J lost 8 bases, with 7 bases between them. The CDR3 has 12 amino acids. This clonotype was observed a few times. This chain links TRBV5-1 with TRBJ2-3; D is unclear. Sample: PBMCs. This clonotype originated in a human donor in good health (CMV status not recorded). Some clones in this sample may be carry-over from other donors' samples. The CDR3 DNA sequence: TGCGCCAGCAGCTTGGACAGACCTACGCAGTATTTT. It translates to CASSLDRPTQYF. Filled out from reference TRBV5-1 and TRBJ2-3, the complete variable domain reads KAGVTQTPRYLIKTRGQQVTLSCSPISGHRSVSWYQQTPGQGLQFLFEYFSETQRNKGNFPGRFSGRQFSNSRSEMNVSTLELGDSALYLCASSLDRPTQYFGPGTRLTVL.